This T cell receptor beta chain was obtained from a study of cytotoxic CD8 clonotypes in ibrutinib-treated CLL. Germline V gene lookup returns CDR1 GTSNPN and CDR2 SVGIG (reference sequence). This CDR3 is built from 15 residues. The junction had 9 bases not matched to a gene; V was cut back by 1 base and J by 4 bases. The method was immunoSEQ multiplex PCR; TCRdb's version includes in-frame clones alone and lacks a portion of them. The sample records fewer than 150,000 clones, roughly 80% being singletons. The J gene is TRBJ1-2, the V gene TRBV30; 7 bases line up with TRBD1. The sample consisted of PBMCs, taken after 24 months of ibrutinib treatment. The TCR comes from a human donor with chronic lymphocytic leukemia. For the CDR3, the DNA is TGTGCCTGGAGTGCTTCACAGGGGACCATCTATGGCTACACCTTC. It is translated as CAWSASQGTIYGYTF.